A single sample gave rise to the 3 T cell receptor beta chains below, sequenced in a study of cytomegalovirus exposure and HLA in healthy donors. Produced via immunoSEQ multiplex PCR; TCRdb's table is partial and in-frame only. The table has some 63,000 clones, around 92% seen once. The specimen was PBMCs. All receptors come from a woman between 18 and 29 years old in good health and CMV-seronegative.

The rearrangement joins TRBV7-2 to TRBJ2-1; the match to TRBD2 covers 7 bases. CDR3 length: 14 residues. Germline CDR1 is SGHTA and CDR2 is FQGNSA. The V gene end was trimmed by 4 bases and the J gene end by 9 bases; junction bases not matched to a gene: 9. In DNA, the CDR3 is TGTGCCAGCAGCTCGAGGGAGGGTAAGGGTGAGCAGTTCTTC. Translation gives CASSSREGKGEQFF.

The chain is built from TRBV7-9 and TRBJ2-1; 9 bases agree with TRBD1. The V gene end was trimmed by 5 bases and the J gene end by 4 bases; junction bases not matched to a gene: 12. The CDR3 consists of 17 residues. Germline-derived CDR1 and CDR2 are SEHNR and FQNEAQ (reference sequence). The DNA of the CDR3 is TGTGCCAGCAGCCACCGGGACAGGGAGACATTTTACAATGAGCAGTTCTTC. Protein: CASSHRDRETFYNEQFF.

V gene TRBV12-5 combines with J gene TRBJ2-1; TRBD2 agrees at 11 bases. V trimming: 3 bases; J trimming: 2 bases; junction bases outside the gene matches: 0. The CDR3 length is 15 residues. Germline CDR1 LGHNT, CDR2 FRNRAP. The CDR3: CASGLLAGAYNEQFF. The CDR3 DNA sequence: TGTGCTAGTGGTTTACTAGCGGGAGCCTACAATGAGCAGTTCTTC. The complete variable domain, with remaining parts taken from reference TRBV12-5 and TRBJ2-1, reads DARVTQTPRHKVTEMGQEVTMRCQPILGHNTVFWYRQTMMQGLELLAYFRNRAPLDDSGMPKDRFSAEMPDATLATLKIQPSEPRDSAVYFCASGLLAGAYNEQFFGPGTRLTVL.